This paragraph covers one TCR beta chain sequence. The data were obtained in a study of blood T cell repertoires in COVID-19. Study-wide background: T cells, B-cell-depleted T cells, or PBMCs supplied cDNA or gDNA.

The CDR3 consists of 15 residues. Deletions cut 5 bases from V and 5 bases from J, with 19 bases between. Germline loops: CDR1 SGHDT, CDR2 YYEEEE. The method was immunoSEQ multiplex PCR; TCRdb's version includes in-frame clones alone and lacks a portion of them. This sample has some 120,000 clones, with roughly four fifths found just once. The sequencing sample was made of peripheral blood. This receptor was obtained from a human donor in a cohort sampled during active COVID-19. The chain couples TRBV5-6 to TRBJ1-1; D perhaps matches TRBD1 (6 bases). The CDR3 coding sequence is TGTGCCAGCAGAGCGGGGGGCCTTCGGGGGACTGAAGCTTTCTTT. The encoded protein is CASRAGGLRGTEAFF.